This T cell receptor (beta chain) was recorded in a study of CD8 T cells in Susac syndrome. General study findings and limits: The study's TCR sequencing and HLA analysis covered a relatively small number of individuals, and the study acknowledged this.

The ends lost 7 bases at V and 2 bases at J; junction bases unmatched: 2. Germline values: CDR1 SNHLY, CDR2 FYNNEI. This CDR3 contains 13 residues. Reverse transcription used about 0.5 to 1 ug RNA and random hexamers. Amplification of the TCR beta CDR3 was carried out by immunoSEQ multiplex PCR, which spanned a total of 54 Vbeta and 13 Jbeta segments. TCRdb reprocessed the immunoSEQ multiplex PCR reads with MiXCR, giving one entry per CDR3 protein. Of 150,000 to 200,000 distinct CDR3 sequences listed, around 94% were seen once; the top ten hold roughly 0.13%. In blood CD8+ and CD4+ T cells, TCR beta underwent sequencing. The authors negatively isolated CD8+ and CD4+ T cells and FACS-enriched TEMRA cells. As concerns this clonotype: Antigen unknown.

This receptor was obtained from a human donor in good health. This chain links TRBV2 with TRBJ2-5; 9 nucleotides align to TRBD2. The source material was CD4+ T cells from PBMCs. The CDR3 reads CASMGLAQETQYF. The CDR3 bases are TGTGCCAGCATGGGACTAGCTCAAGAGACCCAGTACTTC.